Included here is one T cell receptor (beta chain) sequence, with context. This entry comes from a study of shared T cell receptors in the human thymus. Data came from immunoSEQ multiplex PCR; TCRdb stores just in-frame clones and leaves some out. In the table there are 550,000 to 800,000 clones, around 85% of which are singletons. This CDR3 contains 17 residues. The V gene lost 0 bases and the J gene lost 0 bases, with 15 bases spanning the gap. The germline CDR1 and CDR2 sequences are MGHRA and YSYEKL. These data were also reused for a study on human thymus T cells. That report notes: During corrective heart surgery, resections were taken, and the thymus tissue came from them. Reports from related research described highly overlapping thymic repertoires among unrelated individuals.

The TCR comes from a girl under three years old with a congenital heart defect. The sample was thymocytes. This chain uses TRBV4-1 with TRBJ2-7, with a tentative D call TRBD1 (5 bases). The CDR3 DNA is TGCGCCAGCAGCCAAGAGATGAGAAGACAGAGCTCCTACGAGCAGTACTTC. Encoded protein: CASSQEMRRQSSYEQYF.